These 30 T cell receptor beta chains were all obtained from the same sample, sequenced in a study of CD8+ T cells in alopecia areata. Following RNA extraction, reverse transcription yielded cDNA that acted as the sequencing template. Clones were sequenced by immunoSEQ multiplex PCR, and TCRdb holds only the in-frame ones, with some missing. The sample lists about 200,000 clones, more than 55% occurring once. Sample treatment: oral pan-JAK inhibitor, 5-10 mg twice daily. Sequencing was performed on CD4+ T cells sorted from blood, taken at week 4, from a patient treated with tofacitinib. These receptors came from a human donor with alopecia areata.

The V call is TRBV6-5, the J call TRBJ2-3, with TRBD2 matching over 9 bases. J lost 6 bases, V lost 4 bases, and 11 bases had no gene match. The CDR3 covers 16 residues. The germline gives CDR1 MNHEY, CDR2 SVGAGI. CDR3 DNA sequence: TGTGCCAGCAGTTCAGGGACTAGCTCGGACGGGGATACGCAGTATTTT. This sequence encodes CASSSGTSSDGDTQYF.

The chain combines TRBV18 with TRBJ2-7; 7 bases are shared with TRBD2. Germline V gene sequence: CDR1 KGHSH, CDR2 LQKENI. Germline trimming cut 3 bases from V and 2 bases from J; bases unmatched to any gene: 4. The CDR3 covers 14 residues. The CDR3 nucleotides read TGTGCCAGCTCACCGGTTGGGGGGGCCTACGAGCAGTACTTC. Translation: CASSPVGGAYEQYF.

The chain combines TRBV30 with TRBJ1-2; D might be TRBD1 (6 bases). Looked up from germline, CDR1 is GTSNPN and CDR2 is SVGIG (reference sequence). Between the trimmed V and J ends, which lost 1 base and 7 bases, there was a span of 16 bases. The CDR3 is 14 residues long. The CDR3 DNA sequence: TGTGCCTGGAGTGACCCCGGACAGTCTATTGGCTACACCTTC. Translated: CAWSDPGQSIGYTF. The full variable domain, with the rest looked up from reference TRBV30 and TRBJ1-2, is SQTIHQWPATLVQPVGSPLSLECTVEGTSNPNLYWYRQAAGRGLQLLFYSVGIGQISSEVPQNLSASRPQDRQFILSSKKLLLSDSGFYLCAWSDPGQSIGYTFGSGTRLTVV.

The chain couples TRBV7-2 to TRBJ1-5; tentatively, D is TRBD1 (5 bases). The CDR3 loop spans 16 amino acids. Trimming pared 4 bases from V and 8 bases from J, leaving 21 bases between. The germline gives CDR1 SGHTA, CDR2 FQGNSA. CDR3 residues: CASSSTPRGAGKPQHF. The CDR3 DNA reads TGTGCCAGCAGCTCCACACCCCGAGGGGCGGGCAAGCCCCAGCATTTT.

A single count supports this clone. This chain's CDR3 is CASSQGYGYTF. CDR3 sequence (DNA): TGTGCCAGCTCTCAGGGGTATGGCTACACCTTC. V is TRBV27 and J is TRBJ1-2, with D possibly being TRBD1 (6 bases). This CDR3 contains 11 residues. Germline CDR1 and CDR2: MNHEY and SMNVEV (reference sequence). Trimming cost V 8 bases and J 5 bases, with 9 bases left between them.

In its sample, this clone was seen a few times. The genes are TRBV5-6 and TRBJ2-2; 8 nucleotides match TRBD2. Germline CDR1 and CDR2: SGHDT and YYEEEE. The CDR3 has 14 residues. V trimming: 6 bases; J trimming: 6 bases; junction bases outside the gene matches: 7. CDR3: CASTAGGRAGELFF. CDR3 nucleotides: TGTGCCAGCACCGCGGGGGGCAGGGCCGGGGAGCTGTTTTTT.

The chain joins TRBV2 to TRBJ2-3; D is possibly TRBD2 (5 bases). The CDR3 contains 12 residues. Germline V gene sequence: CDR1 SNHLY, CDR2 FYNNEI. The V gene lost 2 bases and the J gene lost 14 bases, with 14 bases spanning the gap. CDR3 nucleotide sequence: TGTGCCAGCAGTGAATATGGACTCAGTCCGTATTTT. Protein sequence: CASSEYGLSPYF.

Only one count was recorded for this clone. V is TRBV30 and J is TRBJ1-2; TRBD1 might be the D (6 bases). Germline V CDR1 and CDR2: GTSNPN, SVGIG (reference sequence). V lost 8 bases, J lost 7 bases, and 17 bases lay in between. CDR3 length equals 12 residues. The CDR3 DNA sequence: TGTGCCGCGAAAAGGGGGAATTCTGGCTACACCTTC. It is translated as CAAKRGNSGYTF.

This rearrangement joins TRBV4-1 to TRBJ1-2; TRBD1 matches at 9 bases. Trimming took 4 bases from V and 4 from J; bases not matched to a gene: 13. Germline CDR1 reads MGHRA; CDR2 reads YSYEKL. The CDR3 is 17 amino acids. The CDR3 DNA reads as TGCGCCAGCAGCCGGACCGCCGGGACAGGGAGCCTCTATGGCTACACCTTC. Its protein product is CASSRTAGTGSLYGYTF.

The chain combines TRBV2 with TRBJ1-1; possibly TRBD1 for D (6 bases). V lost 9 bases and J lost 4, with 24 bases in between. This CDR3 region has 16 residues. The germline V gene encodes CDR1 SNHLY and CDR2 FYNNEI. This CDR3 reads CASNKKSGQGITEAFF. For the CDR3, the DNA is TGTGCCAGTAACAAAAAGTCGGGACAAGGTATCACTGAAGCTTTCTTT. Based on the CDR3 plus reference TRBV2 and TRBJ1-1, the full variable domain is EPEVTQTPSHQVTQMGQEVILRCVPISNHLYFYWYRQILGQKVEFLVSFYNNEISEKSEIFDDQFSVERPDGSNFTLKIRSTKLEDSAMYFCASNKKSGQGITEAFFGQGTRLTVV.

DNA of the CDR3: TGTGCCAGCAGCGCCCGACTAAGTCGCACAGATACGCAGTATTTT. Protein product: CASSARLSRTDTQYF. The genes are TRBV7-9 and TRBJ2-3, with D possibly being TRBD2 (5 bases). The CDR3 is 15 amino acids. Trimming left V 5 bases short and J 1 base short, with 13 bases between. CDR1 is SEHNR and CDR2 is FQNEAQ in the germline V gene (reference sequence).

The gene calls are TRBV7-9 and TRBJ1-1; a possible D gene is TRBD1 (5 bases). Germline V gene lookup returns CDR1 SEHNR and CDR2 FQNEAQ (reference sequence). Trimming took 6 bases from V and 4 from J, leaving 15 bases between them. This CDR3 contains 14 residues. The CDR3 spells CASRRDLEGTEAFF. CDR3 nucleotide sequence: TGTGCCAGCAGAAGGGACCTCGAGGGCACTGAAGCTTTCTTT.

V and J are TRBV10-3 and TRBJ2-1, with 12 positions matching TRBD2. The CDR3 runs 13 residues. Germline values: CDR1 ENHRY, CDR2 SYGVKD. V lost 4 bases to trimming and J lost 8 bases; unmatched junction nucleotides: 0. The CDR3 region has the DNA TGTGCCATCAGTGGGACTAGCGGGGATGAGCAGTTCTTC. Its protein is CAISGTSGDEQFF.

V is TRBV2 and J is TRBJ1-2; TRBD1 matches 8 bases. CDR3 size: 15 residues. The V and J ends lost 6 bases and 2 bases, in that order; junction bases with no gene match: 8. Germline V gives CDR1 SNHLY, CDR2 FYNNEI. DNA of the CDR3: TGTGCCAGCAGGGTTTCGGACAGGGAGAACTATGGCTACACCTTC. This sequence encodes CASRVSDRENYGYTF.

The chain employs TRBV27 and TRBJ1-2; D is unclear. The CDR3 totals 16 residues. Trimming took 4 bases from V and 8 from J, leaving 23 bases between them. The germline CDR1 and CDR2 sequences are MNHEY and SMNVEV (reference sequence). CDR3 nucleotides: TGTGCCAGCAGTTCCGCCGGGTCCCCAGTACAAACCGGCTACACCTTC. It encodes CASSSAGSPVQTGYTF.

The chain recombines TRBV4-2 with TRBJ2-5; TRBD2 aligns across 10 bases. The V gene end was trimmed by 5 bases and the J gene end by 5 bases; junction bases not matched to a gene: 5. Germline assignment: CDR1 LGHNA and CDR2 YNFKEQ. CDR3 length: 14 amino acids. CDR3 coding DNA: TGTGCCAGCAGCTTAACTAGCGGGGCGGAGACCCAGTACTTC. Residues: CASSLTSGAETQYF.

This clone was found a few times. In nucleotides, the CDR3 is TGTGCCAGCAGCTTAGCTTCCGGCGCGGTAGATACGCAGTATTTT. Amino acids: CASSLASGAVDTQYF. This chain connects TRBV11-2 to TRBJ2-3; D not resolved. Looked up from germline, CDR1 is SGHAT and CDR2 is FQNNGV. V was clipped by 1 base and J by 5 bases, with 13 bases between them. The CDR3 length is 15 residues.

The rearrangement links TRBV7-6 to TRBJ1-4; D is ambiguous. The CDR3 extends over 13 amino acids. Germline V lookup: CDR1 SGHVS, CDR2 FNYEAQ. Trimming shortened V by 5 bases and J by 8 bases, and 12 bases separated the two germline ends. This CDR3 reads CASSPVALEKLFF. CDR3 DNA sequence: TGTGCCAGCAGCCCGGTCGCTCTGGAAAAACTGTTTTTT.

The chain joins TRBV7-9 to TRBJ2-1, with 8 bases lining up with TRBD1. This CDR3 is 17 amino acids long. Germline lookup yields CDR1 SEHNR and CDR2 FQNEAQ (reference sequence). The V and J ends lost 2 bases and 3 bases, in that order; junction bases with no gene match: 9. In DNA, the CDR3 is TGTGCCAGCAGCTTACGGTCCGGGACAGGCAACTACAATGAGCAGTTCTTC. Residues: CASSLRSGTGNYNEQFF.

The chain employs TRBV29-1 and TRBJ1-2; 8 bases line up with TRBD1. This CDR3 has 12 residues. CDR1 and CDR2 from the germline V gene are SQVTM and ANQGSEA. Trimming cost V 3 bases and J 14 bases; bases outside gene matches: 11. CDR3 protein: CSVDRTGWGPTF. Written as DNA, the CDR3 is TGCAGCGTTGATAGGACAGGGTGGGGTCCGACCTTC.

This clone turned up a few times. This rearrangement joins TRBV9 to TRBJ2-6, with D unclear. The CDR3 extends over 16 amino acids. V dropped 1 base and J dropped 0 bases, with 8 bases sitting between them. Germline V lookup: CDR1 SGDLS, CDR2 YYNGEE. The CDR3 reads CASSVTPHSGANVLTF. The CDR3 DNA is TGTGCCAGCAGCGTAACACCCCACTCTGGGGCCAACGTCCTGACTTTC.

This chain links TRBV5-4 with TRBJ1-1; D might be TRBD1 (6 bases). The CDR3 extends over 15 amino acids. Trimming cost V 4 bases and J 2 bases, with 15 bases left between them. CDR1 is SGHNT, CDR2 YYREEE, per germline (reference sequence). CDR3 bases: TGTGCCAGCAGCAAGTCCCGGGGGGGCAACACTGAAGCTTTCTTT. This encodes CASSKSRGGNTEAFF.

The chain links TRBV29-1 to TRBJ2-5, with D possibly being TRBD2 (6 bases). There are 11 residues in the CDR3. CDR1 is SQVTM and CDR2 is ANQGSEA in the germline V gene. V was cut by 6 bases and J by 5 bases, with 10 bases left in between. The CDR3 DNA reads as TGCAGCGTGGAGGGAGAGGAGACCCAGTACTTC. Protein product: CSVEGEETQYF. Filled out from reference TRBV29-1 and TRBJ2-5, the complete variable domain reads SAVISQKPSRDICQRGTSLTIQCQVDSQVTMMFWYRQQPGQSLTLIATANQGSEATYESGFVIDKFPISRPNLTFSTLTVSNMSPEDSSIYLCSVEGEETQYFGPGTRLLVL.

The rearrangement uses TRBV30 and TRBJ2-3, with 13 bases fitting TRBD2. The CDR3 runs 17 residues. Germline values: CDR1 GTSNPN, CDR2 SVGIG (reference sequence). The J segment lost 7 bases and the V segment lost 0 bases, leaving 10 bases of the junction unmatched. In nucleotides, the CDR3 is TGTGCCTGGAGTGTTAGGAGACTAGCGGGGGGCCTGCATACGCAGTATTTT. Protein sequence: CAWSVRRLAGGLHTQYF. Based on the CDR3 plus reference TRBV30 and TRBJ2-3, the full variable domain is SQTIHQWPATLVQPVGSPLSLECTVEGTSNPNLYWYRQAAGRGLQLLFYSVGIGQISSEVPQNLSASRPQDRQFILSSKKLLLSDSGFYLCAWSVRRLAGGLHTQYFGPGTRLTVL.

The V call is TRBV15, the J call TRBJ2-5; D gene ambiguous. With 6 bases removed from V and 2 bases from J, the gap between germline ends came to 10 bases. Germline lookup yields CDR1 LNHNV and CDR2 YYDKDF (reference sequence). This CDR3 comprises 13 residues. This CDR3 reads CATRAAGQETQYF. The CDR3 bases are TGTGCCACCAGGGCAGCAGGACAAGAGACCCAGTACTTC.

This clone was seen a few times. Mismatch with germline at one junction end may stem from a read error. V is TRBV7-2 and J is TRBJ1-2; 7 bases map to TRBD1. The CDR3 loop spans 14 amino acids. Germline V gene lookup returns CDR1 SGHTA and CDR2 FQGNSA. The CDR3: CASSVARDSYGYTF. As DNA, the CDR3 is TGTGCCAGCAGCGTAGCCCGGGACAGCTATGGCTACACCTTC. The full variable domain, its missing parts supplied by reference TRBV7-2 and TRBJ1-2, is GAGVSQSPSNKVTEKGKDVELRCDPISGHTALYWYRQSLGQGLEFLIYFQGNSAPDKSGLPSDRFSAERTGGSVSTLTIQRTQQEDSAVYLCASSVARDSYGYTFGSGTRLTVV.

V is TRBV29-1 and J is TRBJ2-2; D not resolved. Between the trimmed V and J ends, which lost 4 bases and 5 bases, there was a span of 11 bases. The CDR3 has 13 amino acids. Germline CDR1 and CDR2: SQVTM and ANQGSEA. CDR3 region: CSVGVGSTGELFF. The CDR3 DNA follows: TGCAGCGTTGGAGTTGGTTCGACCGGGGAGCTGTTTTTT.

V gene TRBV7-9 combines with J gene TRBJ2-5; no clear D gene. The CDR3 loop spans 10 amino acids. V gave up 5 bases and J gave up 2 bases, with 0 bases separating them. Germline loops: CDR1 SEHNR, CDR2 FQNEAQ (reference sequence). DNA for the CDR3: TGTGCCAGCAGCCAAGAGACCCAGTACTTC. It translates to CASSQETQYF.

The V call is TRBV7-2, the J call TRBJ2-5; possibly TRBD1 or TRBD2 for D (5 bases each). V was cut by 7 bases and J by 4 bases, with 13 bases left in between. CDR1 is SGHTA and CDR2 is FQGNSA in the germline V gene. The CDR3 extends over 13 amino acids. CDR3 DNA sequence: TGTGCCAGCATCCGGGGCTTAGGAGAGACCCAGTACTTC. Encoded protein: CASIRGLGETQYF.

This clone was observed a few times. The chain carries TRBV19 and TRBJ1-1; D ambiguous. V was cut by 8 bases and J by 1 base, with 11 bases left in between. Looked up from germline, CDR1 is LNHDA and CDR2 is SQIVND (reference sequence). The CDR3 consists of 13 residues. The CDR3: CASQRTGNTEAFF. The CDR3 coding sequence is TGTGCCAGTCAGAGGACCGGGAACACTGAAGCTTTCTTT.